Here is one T cell receptor beta chain with its context. As yet, its antigen is unknown. The source of the sample is a study of T-cell reconstitution after alpha-beta-depleted transplantation in children. Study observations and caveats: One year post-transplant, T-cell counts and diversity were largely derived from T cells produced anew. At around two months after transplant, the alpha-beta T cells were reportedly derived from several hundred expanded clones that came from non-depleted graft cells. Some patients' high day-60 TCRbeta diversity was attributed to recipient cells surviving conditioning.

The CDR3 spans 15 residues. Germline-derived CDR1 and CDR2 are MDHEN and SYDVKM. The ends were cut back, 0 bases at V and 7 bases at J, with 12 bases in the middle. TCRbeta library construction was performed incorporating unique molecular identifiers. TCRdb independently ran MiXCR on the PCR reads; one entry per CDR3 protein. The sample lists a few hundred thousand distinct CDR3 sequences; around 16% were seen once. The sequence derives from a boy less than two years old who had a stem cell transplant for Wiskott-Aldrich syndrome, so the T cells may come from the graft donor. The genes are TRBV28 and TRBJ1-4, with D perhaps matching TRBD1 (5 bases). Sequences were derived from PBMCs, mostly from graft donor cells, sampled 360 days after TCRalphabeta/CD19-depleted stem cell transplant. The CDR3 DNA reads TGTGCCAGCAGTTTATGGACAGTTCCGAGTGAAAAACTGTTTTTT. This translates into CASSLWTVPSEKLFF.